A single sample is the source of the 25 T cell receptor beta chains below, sequenced in a study of T-cell reconstitution after alpha-beta-depleted transplantation in children. TCRbeta library construction was performed incorporating unique molecular identifiers. TCRdb itself ran the PCR reads through MiXCR, one entry per CDR3 protein. This sample yields around 700,000 distinct CDR3 sequences, of which around 14% are seen a single time; 0.79% belongs to the top ten. Specimen: PBMCs, collected before TCRalphabeta/CD19-depleted stem cell transplant. The receptors were sampled from a girl aged 2 to 9 with congenital amegakaryocytic thrombocytopenia, due to receive a stem cell transplant.

This clonotype was seen more than once but under ten times. J is TRBJ2-5 and V is TRBV7-9, with D tentatively TRBD2 (5 bases). The CDR3 has 15 residues. Trimming took 5 bases from V and 3 from J, leaving 16 bases between them. Germline loops: CDR1 SEHNR, CDR2 FQNEAQ (reference sequence). The CDR3 DNA sequence: TGTGCCAGCAGCCCCCGCGGAGGAGTTGAAGAGACCCAGTACTTC. It is translated as CASSPRGGVEETQYF. Together with reference TRBV7-9 and TRBJ2-5, the CDR3 gives the full variable domain: DTGVSQNPRHKITKRGQNVTFRCDPISEHNRLYWYRQTLGQGPEFLTYFQNEAQLEKSRLLSDRFSAERPKGSFSTLEIQRTEQGDSAMYLCASSPRGGVEETQYFGPGTRLLVL.

This clonotype was seen many times. The chain joins TRBV12-5 to TRBJ1-5, with D possibly being TRBD1 (5 bases). Germline CDR1 reads LGHNT; CDR2 reads FRNRAP. The ends were cut back, 3 bases at V and 2 bases at J, with 11 bases in the middle. The CDR3 loop spans 15 amino acids. The CDR3 coding sequence is TGTGCTAGTGGTTTCGGGGACGTGGGCAATCAGCCCCAGCATTTT. Translated: CASGFGDVGNQPQHF. Filled out from reference TRBV12-5 and TRBJ1-5, the complete variable domain reads DARVTQTPRHKVTEMGQEVTMRCQPILGHNTVFWYRQTMMQGLELLAYFRNRAPLDDSGMPKDRFSAEMPDATLATLKIQPSEPRDSAVYFCASGFGDVGNQPQHFGDGTRLSIL.

The sample holds many counts of this clonotype. The chain employs TRBV7-8 and TRBJ1-2, with D hard to call. The ends were cut back, 6 bases at V and 3 bases at J, with 14 bases in the middle. The CDR3 runs 14 residues. Germline loops: CDR1 SGHVS, CDR2 FQNEAQ. CDR3 residues: CASRPRGVHYGYTF. Here the CDR3 DNA reads TGTGCCAGCAGGCCTCGTGGGGTGCACTATGGCTACACCTTC. Using reference TRBV7-8 and TRBJ1-2 for the parts outside the CDR3, the full variable domain is GAGVSQSPRYKVAKRGQDVALRCDPISGHVSLFWYQQALGQGPEFLTYFQNEAQLDKSGLPSDRFFAERPEGSVSTLKIQRTQQEDSAVYLCASRPRGVHYGYTFGSGTRLTVV.

This clonotype was seen more than once but under ten times. J is TRBJ2-6 and V is TRBV21-1. TRBV21-1 is a recognized pseudogene. The CDR3 totals 16 residues. CDR3 in amino acids: CASSEDRSSGANVLTF. The CDR3 DNA reads TGTGCCAGCAGCGAGGACAGAAGCTCTGGGGCCAACGTCCTGACTTTC.

This clonotype was observed many times. V gene TRBV7-2 combines with J gene TRBJ1-1; D is perhaps TRBD1 (6 bases). From germline, CDR1 is SGHTA and CDR2 FQGNSA. V was cut by 1 base and J by 7 bases, with 16 bases left in between. The CDR3 runs to 15 residues. Here the CDR3 DNA reads TGTGCCAGCAGCTTAGTGCCCGGGGGGCAAGGTGAAGCTTTCTTT. Translation: CASSLVPGGQGEAFF.

This clonotype was recorded at least ten times. The rearrangement uses TRBV7-2 and TRBJ2-1; no reliable D call. This CDR3 is built from 11 residues. From germline, CDR1 is SGHTA and CDR2 FQGNSA. Trimming took off 5 bases at V and 15 bases at J, with 14 bases between the two ends. CDR3 nucleotide sequence: TGTGCCAGCAGCCCCCTTTCTATTCTGTTCTTC. Protein: CASSPLSILFF. The full variable domain, its missing parts supplied by reference TRBV7-2 and TRBJ2-1, is GAGVSQSPSNKVTEKGKDVELRCDPISGHTALYWYRQSLGQGLEFLIYFQGNSAPDKSGLPSDRFSAERTGGSVSTLTIQRTQQEDSAVYLCASSPLSILFFGPGTRLTVL.

Comment on this clonotype: A read error is possible here, since a much larger clone lies one base away. The chain carries TRBV7-2 and TRBJ2-1, with D perhaps matching TRBD2 (5 bases). Germline loops: CDR1 SGHTA, CDR2 FQGNSA. This CDR3 region has 13 residues. The CDR3 reads CAGSRGLSNEQFF. The DNA for the CDR3 is TGTGCCGGCAGCCGGGGTTTATCCAATGAGCAGTTCTTC.

This clonotype has a count of ten or more. The chain has TRBV20-1 and TRBJ1-5, with a weak D call TRBD1 (5 bases). This CDR3 has 14 amino acids. The germline V gene encodes CDR1 DFQATT and CDR2 SNEGSKA (reference sequence). Deletions cut 3 bases from V and 9 bases from J, with 18 bases between. The CDR3 sequence: CSARSGRGDPPQHF. The CDR3 DNA reads TGCAGTGCTAGGTCCGGACGGGGGGATCCGCCCCAGCATTTT.

The chain links TRBV6-4 to TRBJ2-1, with 11 positions matching TRBD1. The J segment lost 4 bases and the V segment lost 8 bases, leaving 19 bases of the junction unmatched. The CDR3 consists of 19 residues. CDR1 and CDR2 from the germline V gene are MRHNA and SNTAGT. CDR3 in DNA: TGTGCCAGCTGCCCTGCGGGACAGGGGGAGCGGACCCCTTACAATGAGCAGTTCTTC. Translating gives CASCPAGQGERTPYNEQFF.

This clonotype showed up many times. The chain combines TRBV20-1 with TRBJ2-3; 8 nucleotides align to TRBD2. Per germline, CDR1 DFQATT and CDR2 SNEGSKA (reference sequence). CDR3 length: 15 residues. V lost 1 base and J lost 2; bases outside the gene matches: 5. The CDR3 spells CSARATSGNTDTQYF. The CDR3 DNA sequence: TGCAGTGCTAGAGCTACTAGCGGTAACACAGATACGCAGTATTTT.

This clonotype was detected many times. The chain carries TRBV10-2 and TRBJ2-1; 7 nucleotides line up with TRBD2. The trim removed 4 bases at V and 8 bases at J, leaving 11 bases unmatched. CDR3 size: 15 residues. Germline V gene lookup returns CDR1 WSHSY and CDR2 SAAADI. In nucleotides, the CDR3 is TGCGCCAGCAGTGCGGGACTACGGGGAGGCGATGAGCAGTTCTTC. Amino acids: CASSAGLRGGDEQFF.

This clonotype appeared many times. V and J are TRBV29-1 and TRBJ2-3; 8 nucleotides line up with TRBD1. The CDR3 runs to 14 residues. V lost 4 bases to trimming and J lost 2 bases; unmatched junction nucleotides: 5. CDR1 is SQVTM and CDR2 is ANQGSEA in the germline V gene. DNA of the CDR3: TGCAGCGTTGCAGGGGGCTGGGACACAGATACGCAGTATTTT. Translating it yields CSVAGGWDTDTQYF.

This clonotype was observed at least ten times. The chain joins TRBV21-1 to TRBJ2-5; no DNA check was done on the table's D call, TRBD1. TRBV21-1 constitutes a pseudogene. This CDR3 is 14 amino acids long. CDR3 amino acids: CASSNRQVQETQYF. The DNA of the CDR3 is TGTGCCAGCAGCAACCGACAGGTTCAAGAGACCCAGTACTTC.

This clonotype was detected many times. The chain is built from TRBV7-2 and TRBJ2-5; perhaps TRBD1 as D (6 bases). The CDR3 is made up of 14 amino acids. Trimming removed 5 bases from V and 0 bases from J, with 10 bases in between. The V gene's germline CDR1 is SGHTA and CDR2 FQGNSA. CDR3 protein: CASSRGGYQETQYF. The CDR3 bases are TGTGCCAGCAGCCGAGGGGGTTACCAAGAGACCCAGTACTTC.

The chain joins TRBV2 to TRBJ2-7; 9 positions match TRBD2. The CDR3 totals 13 residues. Germline V gives CDR1 SNHLY, CDR2 FYNNEI. The ends lost 4 bases at V and 3 bases at J; junction bases unmatched: 1. The CDR3 loop is CASSVSGSYEQYF. In DNA, the CDR3 is TGTGCCAGCAGTGTTAGCGGGAGCTACGAGCAGTACTTC.

This sequence joins TRBV5-1 and TRBJ2-7, with 7 bases lining up with TRBD1. Losses at the gene ends were 1 base for V and 3 bases for J; bases not matched to a gene: 7. Germline CDR1 reads SGHRS; CDR2 reads YFSETQ. The CDR3 totals 15 residues. CDR3 sequence (DNA): TGCGCCAGCAGCTTGATCCCGGGACAGAACTACGAGCAGTACTTC. Its translation: CASSLIPGQNYEQYF. The entire variable domain, with the rest obtained from reference TRBV5-1 and TRBJ2-7, is as follows: KAGVTQTPRYLIKTRGQQVTLSCSPISGHRSVSWYQQTPGQGLQFLFEYFSETQRNKGNFPGRFSGRQFSNSRSEMNVSTLELGDSALYLCASSLIPGQNYEQYFGPGTRLTVT.

The sample holds many counts of this clonotype. The chain joins TRBV6-1 to TRBJ2-1, with 15 positions matching TRBD2. V dropped 7 bases and J dropped 15; count of bases not matched to a gene: 7. The V gene's germline CDR1 is MNHNS and CDR2 SASEGT. The CDR3 is made up of 13 amino acids. The CDR3 region is CASTRGTSGRTFF. CDR3 DNA: TGTGCCAGCACCCGCGGGACTAGCGGGAGGACGTTCTTC.

The table lists this clonotype with many counts. The V gene is TRBV29-1, the J gene TRBJ2-4; TRBD2 aligns across 7 bases. J was trimmed by 6 bases and V by 2 bases; bases with no gene match: 7. In germline, CDR1 is SQVTM, CDR2 ANQGSEA. This CDR3 comprises 14 residues. CDR3 sequence: CSVEWSVAGNIQYF. The CDR3 DNA reads TGCAGCGTTGAATGGTCCGTAGCGGGAAACATTCAGTACTTC.

At least ten counts were recorded for this clonotype. This rearrangement joins TRBV19 to TRBJ1-1; no clear D gene. This CDR3 contains 14 residues. Trimming removed 4 bases at V and 6 bases at J, with 15 bases between. Germline CDR1 LNHDA, CDR2 SQIVND (reference sequence). Written as DNA, the CDR3 is TGTGCCAGTAGTAGTGGTTTGGAGCGTCCTGAAGCTTTCTTT. Amino acids: CASSSGLERPEAFF.

A few counts support this clonotype. This chain uses TRBV7-6 with TRBJ2-3; D tentatively fits TRBD1 or TRBD2 (5 bases each). This CDR3 comprises 18 residues. V lost 7 bases and J 0 bases, leaving 23 bases between the germline ends. Germline CDR1 is SGHVS and CDR2 is FNYEAQ. The CDR3 DNA sequence: TGTGCCAGCACAAGTATGGGGTGGGACGCCTCTAGCACAGATACGCAGTATTTT. Its protein is CASTSMGWDASSTDTQYF.

This clonotype appeared a few times. This chain connects TRBV20-1 to TRBJ1-1; 9 bases map to TRBD1. V was pared by 2 bases and J by 4 bases, with 5 bases of the junction left unmatched. This CDR3 has 14 residues. Germline V gene lookup returns CDR1 DFQATT and CDR2 SNEGSKA (reference sequence). The CDR3: CSARRDREGTEAFF. Written as DNA, the CDR3 is TGCAGTGCTAGACGGGACAGGGAGGGCACTGAAGCTTTCTTT.

This clonotype was observed a few times. The V call is TRBV9, the J call TRBJ2-7, with 10 bases that match TRBD1. V lost 0 bases and J lost 5; bases outside the gene matches: 2. Germline V lookup: CDR1 SGDLS, CDR2 YYNGEE. The CDR3 has 14 amino acids. CDR3 protein: CASSVGGTGDEQYF. CDR3 sequence (DNA): TGTGCCAGCAGCGTAGGAGGGACAGGGGACGAGCAGTACTTC.

The genes are TRBV5-1 and TRBJ2-4; no reliable D call. The germline CDR1 and CDR2 sequences are SGHRS and YFSETQ. Trimming pared 0 bases from V and 2 bases from J, leaving 12 bases between. The CDR3 length is 16 residues. CDR3: CASSLAARGPKNIQYF. DNA of the CDR3: TGCGCCAGCAGCTTGGCCGCCCGAGGTCCCAAAAACATTCAGTACTTC.

This clonotype was picked up many times. The chain links TRBV20-1 to TRBJ2-3, with D perhaps TRBD2 (6 bases). In germline, CDR1 is DFQATT, CDR2 SNEGSKA (reference sequence). Between the trimmed V and J ends, which lost 4 bases and 2 bases, there was a span of 16 bases. The CDR3 extends over 15 amino acids. The CDR3 bases are TGCAGTGCTACTTTCTCTAGCGTTGACACAGATACGCAGTATTTT. It yields the protein CSATFSSVDTDTQYF.

The DNA of the CDR3 is TGTGCCAGCACCGCCCGGCGGGGAAGCACAGATACGCAGTATTTT. Its protein product is CASTARRGSTDTQYF. The chain couples TRBV7-2 to TRBJ2-3; tentative D call: TRBD2 (6 bases). V shed 7 bases and J shed 0 bases, with 14 bases lying between them. The CDR3 loop spans 15 amino acids. CDR1 is SGHTA and CDR2 is FQGNSA in the germline V gene.